This TCR beta chain came from a study of response to subunit inactivated influenza vaccine (dated by TCRdb to 2016 to 2019). About the investigation overall: Deep quantitative T cell receptor repertoire profiling was used in the study to track responses to a trivalent subunit inactivated influenza vaccine. Overall study results and their limits: It was suggested by the authors that each seasonal influenza vaccination may recruit only a limited number of new T cells.

Library prep was done by RT-PCR. The instrument was an Illumina HiSeq 2500. The raw public reads went through TCRdb reprocessing: fastp at Q25, MiXCR clone calling, in-frame beta chains kept. Rows are unified per CDR3 protein, each entry keeping the most common DNA and genes. This sample has about 800,000 distinct CDR3 sequences in its table, and around 20% of those were observed once. Of the sample, roughly 10% is held by the ten largest clones. On this clonotype: This clone's antigen is unknown. Base-call qualities are not available, and no considerably larger clone is one nucleotide away.

Its CDR3 holds 17 amino acids, cysteine through phenylalanine. The entry retains the CDR3 DNA only, 51 bases that are in frame from base 1. In the germline V gene, CDR1 corresponds to LGHNA and CDR2 to YSLEER. V trim: 1 base; J trim: 6 bases; unmatched bases: 11. The clonotype originates from a man in his fifties who received an inactivated influenza vaccine. Donor details come from another sample of the same person, matched by shared clones. Sequencing used PBMCs from blood, obtained 5 days after vaccination. The chain joins TRBV4-3 to TRBJ2-4; the central 8 bases match TRBD1. The CDR3 corresponds to CASSQAMSGDRGNIQYF. In nucleotide form, the sequence is TGCGCCAGCAGCCAAGCGATGAGTGGAGACAGGGGAAACATTCAGTACTTC.